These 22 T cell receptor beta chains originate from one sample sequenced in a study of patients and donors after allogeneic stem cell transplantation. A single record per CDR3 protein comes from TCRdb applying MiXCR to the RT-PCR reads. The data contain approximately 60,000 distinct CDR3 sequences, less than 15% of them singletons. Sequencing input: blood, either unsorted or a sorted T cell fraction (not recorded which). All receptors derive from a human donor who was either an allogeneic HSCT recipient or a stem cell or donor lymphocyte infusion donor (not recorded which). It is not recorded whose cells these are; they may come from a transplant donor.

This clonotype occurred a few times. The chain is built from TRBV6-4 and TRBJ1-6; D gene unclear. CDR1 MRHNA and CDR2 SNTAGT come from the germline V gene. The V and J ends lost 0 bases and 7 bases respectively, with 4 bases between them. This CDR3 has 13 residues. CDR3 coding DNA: TGTGCCAGCAGTGACTCCCCGAATTCACCCCTCCACTTT. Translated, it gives CASSDSPNSPLHF.

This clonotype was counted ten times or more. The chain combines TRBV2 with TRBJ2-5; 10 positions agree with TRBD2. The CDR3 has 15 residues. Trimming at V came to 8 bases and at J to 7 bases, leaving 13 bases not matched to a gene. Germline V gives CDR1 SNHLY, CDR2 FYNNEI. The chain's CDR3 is CASPALLAGVGTQYF. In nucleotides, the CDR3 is TGTGCCAGCCCGGCTTTGCTAGCGGGAGTAGGGACCCAGTACTTC.

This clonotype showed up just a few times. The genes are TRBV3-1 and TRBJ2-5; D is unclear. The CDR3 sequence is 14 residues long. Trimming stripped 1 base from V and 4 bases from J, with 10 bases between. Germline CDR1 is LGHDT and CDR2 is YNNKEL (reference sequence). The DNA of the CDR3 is TGTGCCAGCAGCCAAGCGGGCACCTTAGAGACCCAGTACTTC. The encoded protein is CASSQAGTLETQYF.

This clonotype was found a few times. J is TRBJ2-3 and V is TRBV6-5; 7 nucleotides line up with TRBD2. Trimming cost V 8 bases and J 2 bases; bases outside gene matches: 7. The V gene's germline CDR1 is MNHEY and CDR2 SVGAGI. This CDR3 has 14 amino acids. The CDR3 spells CASAGAGVTDTQYF. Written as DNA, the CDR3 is TGTGCCAGCGCGGGAGCGGGTGTCACAGATACGCAGTATTTT.

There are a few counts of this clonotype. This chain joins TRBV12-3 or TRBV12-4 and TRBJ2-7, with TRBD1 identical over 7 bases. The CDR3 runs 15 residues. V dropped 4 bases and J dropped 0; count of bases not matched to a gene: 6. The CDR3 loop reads CASSSTGTDSYEQYF. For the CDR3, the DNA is TGTGCCAGCAGTTCCACCGGGACAGACTCCTACGAGCAGTACTTC.

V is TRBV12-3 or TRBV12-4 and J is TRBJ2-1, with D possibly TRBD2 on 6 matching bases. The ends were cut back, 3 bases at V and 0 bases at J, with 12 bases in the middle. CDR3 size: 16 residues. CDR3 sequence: CASSFKLGSSYNEQFF. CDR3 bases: TGTGCCAGCAGTTTTAAACTCGGGAGCTCCTACAATGAGCAGTTCTTC.

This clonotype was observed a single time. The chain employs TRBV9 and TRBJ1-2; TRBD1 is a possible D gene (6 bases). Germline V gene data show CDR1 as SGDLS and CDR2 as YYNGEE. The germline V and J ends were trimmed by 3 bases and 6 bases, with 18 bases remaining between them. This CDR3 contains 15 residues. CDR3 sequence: CASSARGASVDGYTF. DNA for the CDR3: TGTGCCAGCAGCGCACGGGGGGCATCCGTTGATGGCTACACCTTC.

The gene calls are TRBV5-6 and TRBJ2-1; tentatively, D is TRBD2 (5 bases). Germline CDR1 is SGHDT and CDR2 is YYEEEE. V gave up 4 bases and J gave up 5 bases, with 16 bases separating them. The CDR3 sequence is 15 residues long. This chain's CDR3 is CASSRIRTEDNEQFF. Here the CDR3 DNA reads TGTGCCAGCAGCCGGATAAGGACGGAGGACAATGAGCAGTTCTTC.

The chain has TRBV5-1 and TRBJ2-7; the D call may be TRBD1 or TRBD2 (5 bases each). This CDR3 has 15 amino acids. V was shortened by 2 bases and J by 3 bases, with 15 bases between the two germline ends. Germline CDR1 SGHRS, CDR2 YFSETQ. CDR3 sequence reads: CASSFLALGVYEQYF. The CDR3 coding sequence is TGCGCCAGCAGCTTCTTGGCCCTGGGGGTCTACGAGCAGTACTTC.

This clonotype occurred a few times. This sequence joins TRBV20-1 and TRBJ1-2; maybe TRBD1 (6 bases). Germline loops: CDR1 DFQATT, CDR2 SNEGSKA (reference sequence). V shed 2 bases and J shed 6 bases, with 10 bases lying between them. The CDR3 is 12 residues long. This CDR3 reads CSARRQVDGYTF. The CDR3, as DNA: TGCAGTGCTAGAAGACAGGTCGATGGCTACACCTTC.

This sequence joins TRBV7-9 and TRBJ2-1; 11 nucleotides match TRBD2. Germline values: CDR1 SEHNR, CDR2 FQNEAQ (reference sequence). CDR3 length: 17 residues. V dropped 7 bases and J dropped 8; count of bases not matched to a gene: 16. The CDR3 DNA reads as TGTGCCAGCACTACTAGCGGGAGAGGCGTTAGGGCATATGAGCAGTTCTTC. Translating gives CASTTSGRGVRAYEQFF.

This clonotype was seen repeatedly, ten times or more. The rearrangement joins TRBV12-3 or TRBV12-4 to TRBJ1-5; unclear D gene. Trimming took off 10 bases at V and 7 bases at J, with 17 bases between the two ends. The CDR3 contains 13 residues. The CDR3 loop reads CATTLNPTQPQHF. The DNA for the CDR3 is TGTGCCACCACACTTAACCCAACGCAGCCCCAGCATTTT.

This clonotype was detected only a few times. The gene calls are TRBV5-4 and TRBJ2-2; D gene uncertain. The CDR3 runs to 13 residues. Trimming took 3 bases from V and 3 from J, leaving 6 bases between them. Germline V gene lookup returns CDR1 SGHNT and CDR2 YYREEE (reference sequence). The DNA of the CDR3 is TGTGCCAGCAGCTCACAGCACACCGGGGAGCTGTTTTTT. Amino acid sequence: CASSSQHTGELFF.

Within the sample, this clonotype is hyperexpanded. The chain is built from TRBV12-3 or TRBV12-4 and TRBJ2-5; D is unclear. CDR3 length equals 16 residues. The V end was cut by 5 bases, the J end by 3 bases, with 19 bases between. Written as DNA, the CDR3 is TGTGCCAGCAGTCCGGGCCCTGCACTACCTGAAGAGACCCAGTACTTC. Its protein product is CASSPGPALPEETQYF.

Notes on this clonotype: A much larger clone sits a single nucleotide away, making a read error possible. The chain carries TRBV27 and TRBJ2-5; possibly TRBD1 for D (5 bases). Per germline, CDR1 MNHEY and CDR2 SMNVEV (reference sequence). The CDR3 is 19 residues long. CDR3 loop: CVSSLSGGPRPESGETQYF. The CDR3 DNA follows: TGTGTCAGCAGTTTATCTGGTGGGCCCCGGCCCGAGTCAGGGGAGACCCAGTACTTC.

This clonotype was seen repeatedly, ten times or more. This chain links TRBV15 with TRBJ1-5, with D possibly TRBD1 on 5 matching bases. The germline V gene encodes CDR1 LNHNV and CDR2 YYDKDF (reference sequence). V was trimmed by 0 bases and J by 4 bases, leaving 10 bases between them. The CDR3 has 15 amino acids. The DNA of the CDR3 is TGTGCCACCAGCAGAGATACAGGATCTAATCAGCCCCAGCATTTT. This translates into CATSRDTGSNQPQHF. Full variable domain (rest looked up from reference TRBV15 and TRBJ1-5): DAMVIQNPRYQVTQFGKPVTLSCSQTLNHNVMYWYQQKSSQAPKLLFHYYDKDFNNEADTPDNFQSRRPNTSFCFLDIRSPGLGDTAMYLCATSRDTGSNQPQHFGDGTRLSIL.

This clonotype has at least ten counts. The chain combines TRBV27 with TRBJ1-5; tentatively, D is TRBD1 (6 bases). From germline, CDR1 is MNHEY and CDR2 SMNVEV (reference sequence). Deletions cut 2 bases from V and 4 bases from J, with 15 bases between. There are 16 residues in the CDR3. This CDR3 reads CASSLVPGGVNQPQHF. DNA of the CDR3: TGTGCCAGCAGTTTAGTCCCTGGGGGCGTTAATCAGCCCCAGCATTTT.

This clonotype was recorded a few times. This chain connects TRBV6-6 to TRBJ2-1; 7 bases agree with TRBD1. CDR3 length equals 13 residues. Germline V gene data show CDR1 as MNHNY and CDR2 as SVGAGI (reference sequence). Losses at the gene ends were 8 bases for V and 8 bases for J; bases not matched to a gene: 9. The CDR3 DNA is TGTGCCAGCGGAAACAGGGGTAGGGATGAGCAGTTCTTC. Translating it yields CASGNRGRDEQFF.

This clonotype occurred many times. For the CDR3, the DNA is TGCGCCAGCAGCTTGATCACTTACAATGAGCAGTTCTTC. This gives the protein CASSLITYNEQFF. The chain joins TRBV5-1 to TRBJ2-1; D gene unclear. The CDR3 totals 13 residues. V lost 1 base and J 4 bases, leaving 6 bases between the germline ends. CDR1 and CDR2 from the germline V gene are SGHRS and YFSETQ.

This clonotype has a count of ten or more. The CDR3 DNA reads TGCAGCGTTGCTGGCTATGGACAGGGAAAGGGTGGCTACACCTTC. Amino acid sequence: CSVAGYGQGKGGYTF. The J gene is TRBJ1-2, the V gene TRBV29-1; TRBD1 matches at 8 bases. The trim removed 4 bases at V and 7 bases at J, leaving 14 bases unmatched. The CDR3 length is 15 residues. The germline V gene encodes CDR1 SQVTM and CDR2 ANQGSEA.

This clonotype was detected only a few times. Written as DNA, the CDR3 is TGTGCCAGCAGTACTCCCGGGACAGGGCGGACCGGGGAGCTGTTTTTT. Translated: CASSTPGTGRTGELFF. The chain links TRBV12-3 or TRBV12-4 to TRBJ2-2, with TRBD1 identical over 9 bases. CDR3 length: 16 amino acids. Losses at the gene ends were 5 bases for V and 5 bases for J; bases not matched to a gene: 9.

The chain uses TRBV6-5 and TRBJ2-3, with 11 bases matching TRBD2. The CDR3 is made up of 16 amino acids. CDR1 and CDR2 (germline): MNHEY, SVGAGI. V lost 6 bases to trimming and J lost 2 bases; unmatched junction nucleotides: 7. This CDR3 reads CASREGTSGYTDTQYF. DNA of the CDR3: TGTGCCAGCAGGGAAGGGACTAGCGGCTACACAGATACGCAGTATTTT.